The 10 T cell receptor beta chains reported below all come from one sample, sequenced in a study of blood T cell repertoires in COVID-19. Clones were read by immunoSEQ multiplex PCR, and TCRdb kept only the in-frame ones, dropping some. This sample has approximately 190,000 clones; under 85% occur once, and the top ten carry about 6%. Sequencing used peripheral blood. The receptors were sampled from a woman aged 40 to 50 with acute or convalescent COVID-19.

The V and J genes are TRBV6-5 and TRBJ2-2, with D possibly being TRBD1 (6 bases). In germline, CDR1 is MNHEY, CDR2 SVGAGI. The CDR3 loop spans 15 amino acids. Trimming left V 2 bases short and J 2 bases short, with 9 bases between. CDR3 sequence: CASSYVQGNTGELFF. CDR3 bases: TGTGCCAGCAGTTACGTACAGGGAAACACCGGGGAGCTGTTTTTT.

The rearrangement joins TRBV4-2 to TRBJ2-2; D is perhaps TRBD1 (6 bases). Germline-derived CDR1 and CDR2 are LGHNA and YNFKEQ. This CDR3 is built from 15 residues. V dropped 2 bases and J dropped 4 bases, with 11 bases sitting between them. CDR3 DNA sequence: TGTGCCAGCAGCCAAAGCGGACAGATCACCGGGGAGCTGTTTTTT. It specifies CASSQSGQITGELFF.

The genes are TRBV4-2 and TRBJ2-2, with D uncertain. The length of the CDR3 is 15 residues. Per germline, CDR1 LGHNA and CDR2 YNFKEQ. Trimming stripped 1 base from V and 6 bases from J, with 12 bases between. The DNA of the CDR3 is TGTGCCAGCAGCCAAGTTTCAGGAACGGCCGGGGAGCTGTTTTTT. It specifies CASSQVSGTAGELFF.

This clone was picked up a small number of times. This chain uses TRBV4-1 with TRBJ1-1; 8 bases fit TRBD1. CDR3 size: 15 residues. The germline gives CDR1 MGHRA, CDR2 YSYEKL. V lost 0 bases and J lost 8; bases outside the gene matches: 8. The CDR3 reads CASSQERAGGEEAFF. The CDR3 DNA sequence: TGCGCCAGCAGCCAAGAGAGGGCAGGGGGCGAGGAAGCTTTCTTT.

This clone was recorded only once. The J gene is TRBJ2-2, the V gene TRBV4-2, with 8 positions matching TRBD1. The CDR3 loop spans 16 amino acids. Germline CDR1 and CDR2: LGHNA and YNFKEQ. V dropped 4 bases and J dropped 1; count of bases not matched to a gene: 5. In nucleotides, the CDR3 is TGTGCCAGCAGCCCCCGGACAGGGTGGAACACCGGGGAGCTGTTTTTT. This encodes CASSPRTGWNTGELFF.

This clone occurred a few times. The chain combines TRBV18 with TRBJ1-1, with no clear D. Germline CDR1 reads KGHSH; CDR2 reads LQKENI. Trimming took off 3 bases at V and 7 bases at J, with 12 bases between the two ends. The CDR3 length is 13 residues. The CDR3 region has the DNA TGTGCCAGCTCACCTCGAGGTCTGGGTGAAGCTTTCTTT. It encodes CASSPRGLGEAFF.

This CDR3 is CASRTTSGDNEQFF. CDR3 bases: TGTGCCAGCAGAACAACTAGCGGAGACAATGAGCAGTTCTTC. The chain joins TRBV6-5 to TRBJ2-1; 8 nucleotides align to TRBD2. V lost 6 bases and J lost 5; bases outside the gene matches: 6. Per the germline V gene, CDR1 is MNHEY and CDR2 is SVGAGI. This CDR3 contains 14 residues.

V gene TRBV20-1 combines with J gene TRBJ2-7, with unresolved D. The V gene lost 3 bases and the J gene lost 0 bases, with 12 bases spanning the gap. Germline loops: CDR1 DFQATT, CDR2 SNEGSKA (reference sequence). This CDR3 is built from 14 residues. The CDR3 here is CSASRLSSSYEQYF. The CDR3, as DNA: TGCAGTGCTAGTCGGTTGTCGAGCTCCTACGAGCAGTACTTC.

This clone came up a few times. The sample holds other DNA sequences that translate to the same CDR3. The rearrangement joins TRBV6-1 to TRBJ2-7; D gene unclear. The germline V gene has CDR1 MNHNS and CDR2 SASEGT. There are 14 residues in the CDR3. Trimming cost V 2 bases and J 2 bases, with 10 bases left between them. The CDR3: CASSEYEPPYEQYF. The CDR3 DNA is TGTGCCAGCAGTGAATATGAGCCTCCCTACGAGCAGTACTTC.

This clone was counted only a few times. The rearrangement links TRBV5-1 to TRBJ1-1; no firm D call. V lost 0 bases to trimming and J lost 1 base, with 7 bases between them. The germline V gene encodes CDR1 SGHRS and CDR2 YFSETQ. This CDR3 has 14 residues. The CDR3 spells CASSLATWNTEAFF. DNA for the CDR3: TGCGCCAGCAGCTTGGCCACATGGAACACTGAAGCTTTCTTT.